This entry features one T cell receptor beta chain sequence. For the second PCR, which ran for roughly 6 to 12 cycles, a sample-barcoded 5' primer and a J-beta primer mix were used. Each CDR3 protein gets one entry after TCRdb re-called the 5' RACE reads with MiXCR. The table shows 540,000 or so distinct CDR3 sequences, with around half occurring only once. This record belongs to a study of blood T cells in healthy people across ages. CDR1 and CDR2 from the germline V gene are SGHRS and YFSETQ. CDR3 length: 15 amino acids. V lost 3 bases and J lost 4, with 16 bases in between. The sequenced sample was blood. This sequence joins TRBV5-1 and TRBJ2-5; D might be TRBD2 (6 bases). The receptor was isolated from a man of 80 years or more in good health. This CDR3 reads CASSWGGLAGETQYF. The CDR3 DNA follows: TGCGCCAGCAGCTGGGGAGGTCTAGCAGGAGAGACCCAGTACTTC.